This T cell receptor (beta chain) was sequenced during a study of shared clonotypes between healthy human individuals. TCRdb keeps only in-frame clones here, not all; method: immunoSEQ multiplex PCR. Among 550,000 to 850,000 clones listed, around 70% were seen once. The V end was cut by 1 base, the J end by 4 bases, with 9 bases between. This CDR3 spans 14 amino acids. Germline CDR1 SEHNR, CDR2 FQNEAQ (reference sequence). Donors were healthy HIV-negative adults without recent acute infections or vaccinations. Memory CD4+ cells were the fraction left after CD45RA+ naive selection. This clone was picked up one time.

The chain combines TRBV7-9 with TRBJ2-3, with D possibly matching TRBD1 (5 bases). This receptor was obtained from a woman in her 30s in good health. The source material was memory CD4+ T cells sorted from blood. Subset noted: CD45RA-negative fraction. The CDR3 DNA reads as TGTGCCAGCAGCTTAGGCCAGGGCCCAGATACGCAGTATTTT. Its protein is CASSLGQGPDTQYF.